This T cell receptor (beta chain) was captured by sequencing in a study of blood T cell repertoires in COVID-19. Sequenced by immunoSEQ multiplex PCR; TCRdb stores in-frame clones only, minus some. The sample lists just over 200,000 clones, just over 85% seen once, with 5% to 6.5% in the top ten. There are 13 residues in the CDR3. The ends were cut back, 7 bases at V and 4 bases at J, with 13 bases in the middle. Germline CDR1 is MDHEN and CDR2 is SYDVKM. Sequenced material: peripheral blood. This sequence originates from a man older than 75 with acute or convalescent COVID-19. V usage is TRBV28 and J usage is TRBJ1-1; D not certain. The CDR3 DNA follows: TGTGCCAGCACCTCCCCAGCGGGCACTGAAGCTTTCTTT. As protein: CASTSPAGTEAFF.